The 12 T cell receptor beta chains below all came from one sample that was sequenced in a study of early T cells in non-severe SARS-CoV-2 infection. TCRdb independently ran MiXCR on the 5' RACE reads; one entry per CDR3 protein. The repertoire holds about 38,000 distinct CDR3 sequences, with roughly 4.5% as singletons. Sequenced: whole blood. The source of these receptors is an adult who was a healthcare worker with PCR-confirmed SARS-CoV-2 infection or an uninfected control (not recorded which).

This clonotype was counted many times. DNA for the CDR3: TGTGCCAGCAGTTATCAGACGTCCTATGGCTACACCTTC. It encodes CASSYQTSYGYTF. The rearrangement links TRBV27 to TRBJ1-2; D ambiguous. With 4 bases removed from V and 4 bases from J, the gap between germline ends came to 10 bases. The CDR3 runs 13 residues. The germline gives CDR1 MNHEY, CDR2 SMNVEV (reference sequence).

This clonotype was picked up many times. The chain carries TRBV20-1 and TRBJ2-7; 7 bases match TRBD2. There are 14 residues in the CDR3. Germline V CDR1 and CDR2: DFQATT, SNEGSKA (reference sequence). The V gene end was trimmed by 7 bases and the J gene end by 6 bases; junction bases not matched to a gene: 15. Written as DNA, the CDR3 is TGCAGTGTTGGACCACGGACTAGTTATCTCGAGCAGTACTTC. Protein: CSVGPRTSYLEQYF.

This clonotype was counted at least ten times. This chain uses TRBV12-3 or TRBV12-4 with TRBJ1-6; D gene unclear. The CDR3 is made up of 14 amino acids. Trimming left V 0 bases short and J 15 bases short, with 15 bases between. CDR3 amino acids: CASSLAPPVEVLHF. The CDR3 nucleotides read TGTGCCAGCAGTTTAGCCCCTCCGGTGGAAGTCCTCCACTTT.

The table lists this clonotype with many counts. In DNA, the CDR3 is TGTGCCAGTTGGGACGACCAAGCGGGCGAGCAGTACTTC. Its translation is CASWDDQAGEQYF. The chain recombines TRBV19 with TRBJ2-7; possibly TRBD2 for D (6 bases). CDR3 length: 13 amino acids. The germline V and J ends were trimmed by 8 bases and 6 bases, with 17 bases remaining between them. Germline lookup yields CDR1 LNHDA and CDR2 SQIVND (reference sequence).

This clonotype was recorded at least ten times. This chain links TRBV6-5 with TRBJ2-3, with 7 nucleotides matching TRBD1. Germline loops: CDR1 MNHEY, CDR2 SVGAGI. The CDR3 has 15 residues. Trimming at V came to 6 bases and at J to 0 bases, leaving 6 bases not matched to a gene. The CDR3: CASSVTGASTDTQYF. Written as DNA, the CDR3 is TGTGCCAGCAGCGTAACAGGGGCGAGCACAGATACGCAGTATTTT.

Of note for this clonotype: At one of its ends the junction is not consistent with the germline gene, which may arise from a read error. The CDR3 is CTSSRQSSNYGYSF. The DNA for the CDR3 is TGTACCAGCAGCCGACAGAGTTCTAACTATGGCTACTCCTTC. The V call is TRBV14, the J call TRBJ1-2, with TRBD1 as a possible D gene (5 bases). The CDR3 sequence is 14 residues long. The germline gives CDR1 SGHDN, CDR2 FVKESK.

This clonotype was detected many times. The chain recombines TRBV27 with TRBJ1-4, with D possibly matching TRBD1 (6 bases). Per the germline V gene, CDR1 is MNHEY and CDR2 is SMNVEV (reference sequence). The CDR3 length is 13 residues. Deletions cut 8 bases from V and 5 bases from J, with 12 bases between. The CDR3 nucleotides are TGTGCCAGCGGGGGGACACAGAATGAAAAACTGTTTTTT. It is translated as CASGGTQNEKLFF.

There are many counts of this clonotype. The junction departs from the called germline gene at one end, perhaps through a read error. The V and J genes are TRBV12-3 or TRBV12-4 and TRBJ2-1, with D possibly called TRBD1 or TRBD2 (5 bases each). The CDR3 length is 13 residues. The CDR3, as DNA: TGTGCCAGCGGGGGTACCTCCTACAATGAGCAGCTCTTC. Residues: CASGGTSYNEQLF.

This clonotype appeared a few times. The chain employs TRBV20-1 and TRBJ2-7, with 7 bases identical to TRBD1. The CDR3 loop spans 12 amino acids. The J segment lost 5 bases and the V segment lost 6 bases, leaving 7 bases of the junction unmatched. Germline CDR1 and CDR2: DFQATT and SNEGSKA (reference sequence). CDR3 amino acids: CSANRGYDEQYF. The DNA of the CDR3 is TGCAGTGCAAACAGGGGTTACGACGAGCAGTACTTC.

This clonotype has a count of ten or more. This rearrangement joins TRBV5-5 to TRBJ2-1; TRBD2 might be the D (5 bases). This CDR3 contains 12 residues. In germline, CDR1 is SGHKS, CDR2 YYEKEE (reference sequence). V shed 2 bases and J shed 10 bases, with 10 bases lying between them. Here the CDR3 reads CASSLLDGEQFF. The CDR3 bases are TGTGCCAGCAGCTTACTAGATGGAGAGCAGTTCTTC.

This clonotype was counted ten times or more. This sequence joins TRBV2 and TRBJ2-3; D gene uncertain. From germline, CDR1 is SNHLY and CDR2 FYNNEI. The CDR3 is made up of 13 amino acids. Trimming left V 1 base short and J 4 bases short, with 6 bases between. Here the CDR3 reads CASSEEASDTQYF. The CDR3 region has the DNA TGTGCCAGCAGTGAAGAGGCCTCAGATACGCAGTATTTT.

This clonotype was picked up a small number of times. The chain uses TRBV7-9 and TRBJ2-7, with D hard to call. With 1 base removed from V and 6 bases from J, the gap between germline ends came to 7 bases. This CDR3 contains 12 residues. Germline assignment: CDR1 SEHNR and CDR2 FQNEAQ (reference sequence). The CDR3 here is CASSLELSEQYF. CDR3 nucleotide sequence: TGTGCCAGCAGCTTAGAGCTGAGCGAGCAGTACTTC. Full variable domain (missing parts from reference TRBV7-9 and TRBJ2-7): DTGVSQNPRHKITKRGQNVTFRCDPISEHNRLYWYRQTLGQGPEFLTYFQNEAQLEKSRLLSDRFSAERPKGSFSTLEIQRTEQGDSAMYLCASSLELSEQYFGPGTRLTVT.